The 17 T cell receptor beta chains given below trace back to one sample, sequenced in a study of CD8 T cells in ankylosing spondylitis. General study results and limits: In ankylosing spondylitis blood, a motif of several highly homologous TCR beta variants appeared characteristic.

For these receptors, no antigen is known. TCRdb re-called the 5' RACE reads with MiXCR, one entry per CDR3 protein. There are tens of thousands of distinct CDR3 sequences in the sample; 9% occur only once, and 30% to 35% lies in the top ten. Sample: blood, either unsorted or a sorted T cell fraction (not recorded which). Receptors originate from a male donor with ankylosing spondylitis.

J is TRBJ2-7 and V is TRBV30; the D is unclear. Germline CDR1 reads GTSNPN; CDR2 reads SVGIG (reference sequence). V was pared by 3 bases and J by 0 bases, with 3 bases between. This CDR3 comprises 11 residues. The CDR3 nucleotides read TGTGCCTGGAGCCCCTCCTACGAGCAGTACTTC. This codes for CAWSPSYEQYF.

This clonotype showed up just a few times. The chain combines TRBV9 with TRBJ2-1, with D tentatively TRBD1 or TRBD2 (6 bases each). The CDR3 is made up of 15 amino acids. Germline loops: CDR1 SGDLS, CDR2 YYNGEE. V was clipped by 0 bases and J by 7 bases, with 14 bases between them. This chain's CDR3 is CASSVGGGIANEQFF. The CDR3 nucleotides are TGTGCCAGCAGCGTAGGAGGGGGGATAGCAAATGAGCAGTTCTTC. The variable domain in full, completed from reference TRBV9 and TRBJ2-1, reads DSGVTQTPKHLITATGQRVTLRCSPRSGDLSVYWYQQSLDQGLQFLIQYYNGEERAKGNILERFSAQQFPDLHSELNLSSLELGDSALYFCASSVGGGIANEQFFGPGTRLTVL.

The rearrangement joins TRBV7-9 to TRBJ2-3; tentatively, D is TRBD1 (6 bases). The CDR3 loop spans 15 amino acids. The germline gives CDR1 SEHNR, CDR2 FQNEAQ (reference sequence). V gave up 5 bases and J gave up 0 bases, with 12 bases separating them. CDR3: CASSGGHASTDTQYF. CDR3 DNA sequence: TGTGCCAGCAGCGGGGGCCATGCTAGCACAGATACGCAGTATTTT.

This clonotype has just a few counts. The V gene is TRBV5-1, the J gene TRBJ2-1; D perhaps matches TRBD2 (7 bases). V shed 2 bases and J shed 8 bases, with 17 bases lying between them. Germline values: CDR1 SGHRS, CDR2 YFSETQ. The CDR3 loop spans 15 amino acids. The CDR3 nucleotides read TGCGCCAGCAGCTTCGCGGGGGCGACCACGGATGAGCAGTTCTTC. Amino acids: CASSFAGATTDEQFF.

The CDR3 bases are TGTGCCTGGAGTGTCGACAACTATGGCTACACCTTC. It codes for CAWSVDNYGYTF. V gene TRBV30 combines with J gene TRBJ1-2; D remains unclear. The length of the CDR3 is 12 residues. The germline V gene encodes CDR1 GTSNPN and CDR2 SVGIG (reference sequence). V lost 0 bases and J lost 2, with 4 bases in between.

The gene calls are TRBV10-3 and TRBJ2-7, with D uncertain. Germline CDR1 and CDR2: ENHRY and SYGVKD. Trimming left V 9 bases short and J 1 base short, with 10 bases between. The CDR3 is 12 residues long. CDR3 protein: CAIASVSYEQYV. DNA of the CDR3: TGTGCCATAGCGTCGGTATCCTACGAGCAGTACGTC.

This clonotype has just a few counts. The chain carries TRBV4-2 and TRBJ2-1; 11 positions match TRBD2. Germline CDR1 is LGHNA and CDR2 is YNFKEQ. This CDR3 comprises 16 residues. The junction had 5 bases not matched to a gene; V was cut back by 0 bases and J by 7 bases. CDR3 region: CASSQEGLAARNEQFF. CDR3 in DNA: TGTGCCAGCAGCCAAGAGGGACTAGCGGCTAGGAATGAGCAGTTCTTC.

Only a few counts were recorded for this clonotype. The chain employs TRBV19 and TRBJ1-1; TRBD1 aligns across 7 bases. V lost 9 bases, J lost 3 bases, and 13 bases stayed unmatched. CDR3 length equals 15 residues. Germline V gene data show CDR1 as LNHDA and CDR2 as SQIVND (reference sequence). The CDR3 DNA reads TGTGCCAGCACCGGGACAGCCTTACGGGACACTGAAGCTTTCTTT. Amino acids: CASTGTALRDTEAFF.

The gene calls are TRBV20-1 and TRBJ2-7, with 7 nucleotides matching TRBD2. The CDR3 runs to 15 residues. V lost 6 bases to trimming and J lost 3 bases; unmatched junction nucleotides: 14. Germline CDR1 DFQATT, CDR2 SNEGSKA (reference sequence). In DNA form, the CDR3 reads TGCAGTGCCAGACGGGGCGGGACTACAATCTACGAGCAGTACTTC. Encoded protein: CSARRGGTTIYEQYF.

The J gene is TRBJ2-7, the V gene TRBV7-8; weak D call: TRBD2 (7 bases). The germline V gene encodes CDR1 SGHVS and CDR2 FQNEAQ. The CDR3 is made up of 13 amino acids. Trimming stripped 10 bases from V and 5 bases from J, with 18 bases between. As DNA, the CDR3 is TGTGCCACCCAACCGTCGGGGGGCAACGAGCAGTACTTC. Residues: CATQPSGGNEQYF.

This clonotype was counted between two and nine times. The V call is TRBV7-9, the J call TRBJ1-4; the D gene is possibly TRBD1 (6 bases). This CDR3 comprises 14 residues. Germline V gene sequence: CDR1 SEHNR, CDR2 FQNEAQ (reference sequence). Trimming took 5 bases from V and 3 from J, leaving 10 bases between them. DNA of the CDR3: TGTGCCAGCAGCCCGGGGGGGCCTAATGAAAAACTGTTTTTT. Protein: CASSPGGPNEKLFF.

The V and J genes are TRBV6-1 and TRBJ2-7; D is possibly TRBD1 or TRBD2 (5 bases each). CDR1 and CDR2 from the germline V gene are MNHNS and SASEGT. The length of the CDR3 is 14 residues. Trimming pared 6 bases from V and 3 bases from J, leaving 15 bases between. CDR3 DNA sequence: TGTGCCAGCAGCGATGGGTGGGGGAGCTACGAGCAGTACGTC. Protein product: CASSDGWGSYEQYV.

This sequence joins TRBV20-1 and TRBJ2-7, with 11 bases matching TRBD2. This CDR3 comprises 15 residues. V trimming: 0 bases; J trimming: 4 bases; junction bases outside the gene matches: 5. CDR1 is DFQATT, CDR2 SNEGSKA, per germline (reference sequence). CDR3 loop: CSARDPTSGTYEQYF. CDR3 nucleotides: TGCAGTGCTAGAGATCCGACTAGCGGGACTTACGAGCAGTACTTC.

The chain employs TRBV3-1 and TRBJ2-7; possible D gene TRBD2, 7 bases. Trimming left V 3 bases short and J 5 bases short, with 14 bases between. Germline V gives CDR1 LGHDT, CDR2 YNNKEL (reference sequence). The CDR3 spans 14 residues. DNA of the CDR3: TGTGCCAGCAGCCACCTAGGGGGGGGCCACGAGCAGTACTTC. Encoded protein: CASSHLGGGHEQYF.

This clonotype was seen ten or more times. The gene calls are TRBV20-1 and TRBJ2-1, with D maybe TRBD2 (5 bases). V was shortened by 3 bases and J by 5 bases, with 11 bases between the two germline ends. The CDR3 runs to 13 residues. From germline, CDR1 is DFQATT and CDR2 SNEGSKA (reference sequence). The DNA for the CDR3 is TGCAGTGCTAGGCCGAGGGTGCACAATGAGCAGTTCTTC. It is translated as CSARPRVHNEQFF.

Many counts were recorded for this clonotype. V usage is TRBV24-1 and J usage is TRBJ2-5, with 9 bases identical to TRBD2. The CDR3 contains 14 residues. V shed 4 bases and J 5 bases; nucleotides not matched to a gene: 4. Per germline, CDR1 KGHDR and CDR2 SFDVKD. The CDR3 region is CATSDRTSAETQYF. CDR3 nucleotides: TGTGCCACCAGTGACAGGACTAGCGCGGAGACCCAGTACTTC.

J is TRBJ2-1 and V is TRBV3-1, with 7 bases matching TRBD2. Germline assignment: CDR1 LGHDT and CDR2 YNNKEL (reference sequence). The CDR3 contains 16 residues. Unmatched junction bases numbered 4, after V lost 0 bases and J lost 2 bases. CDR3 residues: CASSQDGEGPYNEQFF. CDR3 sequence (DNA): TGTGCCAGCAGCCAAGATGGGGAGGGCCCCTACAATGAGCAGTTCTTC.